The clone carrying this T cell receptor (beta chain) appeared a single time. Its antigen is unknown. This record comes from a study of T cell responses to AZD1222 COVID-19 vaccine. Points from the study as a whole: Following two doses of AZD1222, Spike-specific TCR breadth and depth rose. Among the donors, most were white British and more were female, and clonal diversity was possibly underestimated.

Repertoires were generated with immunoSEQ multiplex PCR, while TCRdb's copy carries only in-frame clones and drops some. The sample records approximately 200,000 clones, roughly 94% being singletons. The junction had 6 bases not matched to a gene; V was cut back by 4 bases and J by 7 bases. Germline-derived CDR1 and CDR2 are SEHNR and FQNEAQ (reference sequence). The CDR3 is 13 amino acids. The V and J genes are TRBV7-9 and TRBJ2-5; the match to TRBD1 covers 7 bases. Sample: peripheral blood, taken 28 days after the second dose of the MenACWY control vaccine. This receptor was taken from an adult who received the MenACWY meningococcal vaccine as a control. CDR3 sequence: CASSSGQSGTQYF. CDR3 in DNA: TGTGCCAGCAGCTCGGGACAGTCCGGGACCCAGTACTTC.